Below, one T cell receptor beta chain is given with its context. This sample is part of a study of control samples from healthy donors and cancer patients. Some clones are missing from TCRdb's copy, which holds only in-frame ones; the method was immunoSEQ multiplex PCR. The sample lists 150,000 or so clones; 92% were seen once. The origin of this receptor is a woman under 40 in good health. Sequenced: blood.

The CDR3 here is CASSQGSSLEYNEQFF. In nucleotides, the CDR3 is TGCGCCAGCAGCCAAGGTAGTAGCTTAGAGTACAATGAGCAGTTCTTC. The chain uses TRBV4-3 and TRBJ2-1; D is unclear. V shed 1 base and J shed 4 bases, with 14 bases lying between them. CDR3 length: 16 residues. CDR1 and CDR2 from the germline V gene are LGHNA and YSLEER.